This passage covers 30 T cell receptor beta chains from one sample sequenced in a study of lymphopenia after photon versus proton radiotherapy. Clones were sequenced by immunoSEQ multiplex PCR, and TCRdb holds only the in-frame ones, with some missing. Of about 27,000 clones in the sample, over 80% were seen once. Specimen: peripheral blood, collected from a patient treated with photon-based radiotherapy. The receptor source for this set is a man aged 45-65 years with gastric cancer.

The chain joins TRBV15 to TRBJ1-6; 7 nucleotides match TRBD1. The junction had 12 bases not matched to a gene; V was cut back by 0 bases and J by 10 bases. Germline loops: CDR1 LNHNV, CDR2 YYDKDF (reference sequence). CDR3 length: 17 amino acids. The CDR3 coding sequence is TGTGCCACCAGCAGAGATCTTGGGGACAGCCTCCTATCACCCCTCCACTTT. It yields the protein CATSRDLGDSLLSPLHF.

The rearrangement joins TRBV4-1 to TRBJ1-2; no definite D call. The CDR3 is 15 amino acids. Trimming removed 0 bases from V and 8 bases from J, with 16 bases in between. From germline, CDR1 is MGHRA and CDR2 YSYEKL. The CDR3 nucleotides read TGCGCCAGCAGCCAAGAGTATGGACTTTCGGGGGGCTACACCTTC. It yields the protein CASSQEYGLSGGYTF.

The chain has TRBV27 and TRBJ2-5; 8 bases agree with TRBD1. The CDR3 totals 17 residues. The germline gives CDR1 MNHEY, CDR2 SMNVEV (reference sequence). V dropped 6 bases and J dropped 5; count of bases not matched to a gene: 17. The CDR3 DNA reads TGTGCCAGCAGGCCCTTCCCCGGGACAGGCTCCGATGAGACCCAGTACTTC. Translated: CASRPFPGTGSDETQYF.

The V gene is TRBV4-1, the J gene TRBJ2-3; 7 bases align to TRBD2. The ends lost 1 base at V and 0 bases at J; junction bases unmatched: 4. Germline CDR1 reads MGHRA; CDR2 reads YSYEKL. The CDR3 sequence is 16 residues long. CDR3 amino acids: CASSQGLAGSTDTQYF. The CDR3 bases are TGCGCCAGCAGCCAAGGACTAGCTGGTAGCACAGATACGCAGTATTTT.

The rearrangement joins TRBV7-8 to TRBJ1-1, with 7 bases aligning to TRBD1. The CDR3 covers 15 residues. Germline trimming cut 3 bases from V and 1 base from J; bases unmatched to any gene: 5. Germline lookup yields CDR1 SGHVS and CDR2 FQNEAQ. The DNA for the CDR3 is TGTGCCAGCAGCTTCCAGGGACAGCAGAACACTGAAGCTTTCTTT. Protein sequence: CASSFQGQQNTEAFF.

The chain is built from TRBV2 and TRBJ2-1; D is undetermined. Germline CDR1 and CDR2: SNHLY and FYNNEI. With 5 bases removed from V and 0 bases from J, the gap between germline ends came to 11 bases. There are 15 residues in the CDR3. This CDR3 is CASSLDQSSYNEQFF. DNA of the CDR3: TGTGCCAGCAGTCTGGACCAGAGCTCCTACAATGAGCAGTTCTTC. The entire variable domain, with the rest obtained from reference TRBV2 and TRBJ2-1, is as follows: EPEVTQTPSHQVTQMGQEVILRCVPISNHLYFYWYRQILGQKVEFLVSFYNNEISEKSEIFDDQFSVERPDGSNFTLKIRSTKLEDSAMYFCASSLDQSSYNEQFFGPGTRLTVL.

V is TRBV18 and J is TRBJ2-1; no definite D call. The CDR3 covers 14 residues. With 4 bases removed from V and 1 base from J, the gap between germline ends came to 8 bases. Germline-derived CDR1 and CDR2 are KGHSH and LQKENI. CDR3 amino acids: CASSRTPSYNEQFF. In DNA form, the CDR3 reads TGTGCCAGCTCACGCACGCCTTCCTACAATGAGCAGTTCTTC.

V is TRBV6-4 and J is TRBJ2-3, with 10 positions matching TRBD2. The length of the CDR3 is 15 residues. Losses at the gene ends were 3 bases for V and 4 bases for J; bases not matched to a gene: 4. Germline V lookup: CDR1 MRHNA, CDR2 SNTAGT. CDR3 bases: TGTGCCAGCAGTGAAGAGCGGGGGGGAGCAGATACGCAGTATTTT. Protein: CASSEERGGADTQYF.

The CDR3 nucleotides are TGTGCCAGTAGTACCGGGGGGAACACTGAAGCTTTCTTT. As protein: CASSTGGNTEAFF. J is TRBJ1-1 and V is TRBV19, with D possibly matching TRBD1 (5 bases). The V gene's germline CDR1 is LNHDA and CDR2 SQIVND (reference sequence). V dropped 4 bases and J dropped 1 base, with 7 bases sitting between them. This CDR3 region has 13 residues.

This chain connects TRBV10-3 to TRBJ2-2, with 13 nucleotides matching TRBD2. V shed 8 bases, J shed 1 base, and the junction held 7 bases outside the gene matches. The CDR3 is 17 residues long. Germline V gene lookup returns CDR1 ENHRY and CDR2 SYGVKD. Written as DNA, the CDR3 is TGTGCCATCGCTCCGGGACTAGCGGGGCTGAACACCGGGGAGCTGTTTTTT. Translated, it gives CAIAPGLAGLNTGELFF.

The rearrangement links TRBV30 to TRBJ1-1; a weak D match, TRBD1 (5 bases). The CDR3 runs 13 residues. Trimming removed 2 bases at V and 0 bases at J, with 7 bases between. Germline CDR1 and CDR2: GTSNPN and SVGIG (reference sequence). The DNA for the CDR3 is TGTGCCTGGAGTCGACAGATGAACACTGAAGCTTTCTTT. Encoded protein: CAWSRQMNTEAFF.

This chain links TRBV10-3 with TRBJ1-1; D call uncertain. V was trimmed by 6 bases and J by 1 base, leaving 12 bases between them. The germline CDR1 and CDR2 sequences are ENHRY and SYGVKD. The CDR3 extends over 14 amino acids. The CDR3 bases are TGTGCCATCAGACCTCTCGAGTCGAACACTGAAGCTTTCTTT. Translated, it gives CAIRPLESNTEAFF.

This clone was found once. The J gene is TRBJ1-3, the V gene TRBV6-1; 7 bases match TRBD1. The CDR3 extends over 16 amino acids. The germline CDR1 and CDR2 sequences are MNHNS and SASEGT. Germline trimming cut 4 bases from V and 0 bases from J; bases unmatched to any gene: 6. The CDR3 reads CASSGPRGFSGNTIYF. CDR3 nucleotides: TGTGCCAGCAGTGGCCCCAGGGGGTTCTCTGGAAACACCATATATTTT.

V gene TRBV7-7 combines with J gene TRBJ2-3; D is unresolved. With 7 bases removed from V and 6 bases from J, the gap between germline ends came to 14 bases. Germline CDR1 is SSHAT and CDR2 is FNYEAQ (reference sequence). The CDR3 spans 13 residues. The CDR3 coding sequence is TGTGCCAGCACCAATTACCTGGGGGATACGCAGTATTTT. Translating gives CASTNYLGDTQYF.

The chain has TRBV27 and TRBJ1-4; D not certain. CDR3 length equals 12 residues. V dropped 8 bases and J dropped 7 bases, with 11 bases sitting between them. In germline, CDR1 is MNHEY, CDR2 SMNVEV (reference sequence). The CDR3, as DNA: TGTGCCAGCGGCCGGGATTTTGAAAAACTGTTTTTT. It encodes CASGRDFEKLFF. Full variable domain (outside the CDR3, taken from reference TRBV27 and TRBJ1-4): EAQVTQNPRYLITVTGKKLTVTCSQNMNHEYMSWYRQDPGLGLRQIYYSMNVEVTDKGDVPEGYKVSRKEKRNFPLILESPSPNQTSLYFCASGRDFEKLFFGSGTQLSVL.

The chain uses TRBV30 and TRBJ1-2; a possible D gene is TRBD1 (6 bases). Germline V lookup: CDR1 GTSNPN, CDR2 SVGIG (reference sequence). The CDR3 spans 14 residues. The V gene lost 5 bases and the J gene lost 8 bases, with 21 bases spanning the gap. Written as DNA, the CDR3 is TGTGCCTGGCATACAGGGCTCGTGGCGCGGGGCTACACCTTC. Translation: CAWHTGLVARGYTF.

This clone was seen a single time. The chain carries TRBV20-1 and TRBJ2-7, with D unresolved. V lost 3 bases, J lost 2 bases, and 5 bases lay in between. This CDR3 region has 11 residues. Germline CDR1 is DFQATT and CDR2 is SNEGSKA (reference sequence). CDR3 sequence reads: CSASRTYEQYF. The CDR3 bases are TGCAGTGCTAGTAGGACCTACGAGCAGTACTTC.

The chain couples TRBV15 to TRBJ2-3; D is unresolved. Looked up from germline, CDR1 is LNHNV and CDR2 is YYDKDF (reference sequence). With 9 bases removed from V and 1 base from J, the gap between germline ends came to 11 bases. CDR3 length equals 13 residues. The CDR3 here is CATAFRGTDTQYF. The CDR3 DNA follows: TGTGCCACGGCCTTTAGAGGCACAGATACGCAGTATTTT.

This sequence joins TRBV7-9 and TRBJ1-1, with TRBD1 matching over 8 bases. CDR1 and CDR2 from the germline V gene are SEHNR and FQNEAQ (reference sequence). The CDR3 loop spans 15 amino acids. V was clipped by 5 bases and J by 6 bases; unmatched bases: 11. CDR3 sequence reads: CASSPARTGSSEAFF. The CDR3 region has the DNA TGTGCCAGCAGCCCCGCTAGGACAGGGAGTTCTGAAGCTTTCTTT.

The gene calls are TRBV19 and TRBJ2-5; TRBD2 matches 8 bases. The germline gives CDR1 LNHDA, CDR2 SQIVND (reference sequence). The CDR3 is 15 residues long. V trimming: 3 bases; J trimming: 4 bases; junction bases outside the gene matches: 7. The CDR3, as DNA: TGTGCCAGTAGTATTAACGGGGGGGCCCGAGAGACCCAGTACTTC. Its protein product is CASSINGGARETQYF.

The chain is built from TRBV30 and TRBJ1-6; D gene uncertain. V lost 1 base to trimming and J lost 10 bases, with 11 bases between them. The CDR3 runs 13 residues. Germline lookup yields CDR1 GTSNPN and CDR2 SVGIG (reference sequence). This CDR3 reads CAWSGLKGSPLHF. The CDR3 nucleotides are TGTGCCTGGAGTGGACTAAAGGGATCACCCCTCCACTTT.

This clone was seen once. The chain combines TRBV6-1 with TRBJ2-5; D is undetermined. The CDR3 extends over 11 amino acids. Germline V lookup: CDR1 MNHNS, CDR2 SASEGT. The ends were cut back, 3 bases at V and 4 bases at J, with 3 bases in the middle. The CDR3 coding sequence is TGTGCCAGCAGTGACCCAGAGACCCAGTACTTC. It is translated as CASSDPETQYF.

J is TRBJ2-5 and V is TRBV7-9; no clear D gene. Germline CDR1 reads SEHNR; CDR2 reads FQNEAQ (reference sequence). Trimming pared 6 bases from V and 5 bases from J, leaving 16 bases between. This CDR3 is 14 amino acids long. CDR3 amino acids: CASSLRSVGETQYF. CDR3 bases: TGTGCCAGCAGTTTAAGAAGTGTTGGGGAGACCCAGTACTTC.

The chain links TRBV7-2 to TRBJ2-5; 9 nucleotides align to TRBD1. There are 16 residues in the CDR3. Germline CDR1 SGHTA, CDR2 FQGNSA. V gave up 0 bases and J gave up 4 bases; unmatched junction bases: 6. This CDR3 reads CASSLAGTGIRETQYF. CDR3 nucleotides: TGTGCCAGCAGCTTAGCGGGGACAGGGATACGAGAGACCCAGTACTTC.

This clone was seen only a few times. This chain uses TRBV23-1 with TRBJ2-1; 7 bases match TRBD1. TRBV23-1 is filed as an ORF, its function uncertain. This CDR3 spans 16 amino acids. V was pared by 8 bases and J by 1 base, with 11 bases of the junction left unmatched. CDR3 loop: CASGSGQGVSYNEQFF. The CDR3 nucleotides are TGCGCCAGCGGCTCGGGGCAGGGGGTATCCTACAATGAGCAGTTCTTC.

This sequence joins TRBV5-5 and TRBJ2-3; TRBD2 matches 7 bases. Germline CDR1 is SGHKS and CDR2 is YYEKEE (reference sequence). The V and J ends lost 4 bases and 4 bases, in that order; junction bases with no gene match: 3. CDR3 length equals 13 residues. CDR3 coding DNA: TGTGCCAGCAGCGCCCTAGCGGCAGATACGCAGTATTTT. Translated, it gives CASSALAADTQYF.

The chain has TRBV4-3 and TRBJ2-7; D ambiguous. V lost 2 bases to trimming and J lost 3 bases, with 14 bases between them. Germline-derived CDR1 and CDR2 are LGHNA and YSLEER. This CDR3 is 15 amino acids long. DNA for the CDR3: TGCGCCAGCAGCCAATCGCCAGGACCTGGCTACGAGCAGTACTTC. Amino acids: CASSQSPGPGYEQYF.

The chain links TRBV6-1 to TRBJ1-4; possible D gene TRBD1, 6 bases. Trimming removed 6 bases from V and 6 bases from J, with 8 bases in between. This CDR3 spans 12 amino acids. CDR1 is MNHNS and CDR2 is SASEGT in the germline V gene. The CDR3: CASRGGYEKLFF. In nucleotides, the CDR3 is TGTGCCAGCAGAGGGGGATATGAAAAACTGTTTTTT.

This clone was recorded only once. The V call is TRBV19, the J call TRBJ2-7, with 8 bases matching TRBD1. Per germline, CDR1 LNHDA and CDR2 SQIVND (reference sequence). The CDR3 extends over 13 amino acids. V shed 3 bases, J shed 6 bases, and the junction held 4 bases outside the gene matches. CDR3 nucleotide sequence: TGTGCCAGTAGTATTGCAGGGGGCCCCGAGCAGTACTTC. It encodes CASSIAGGPEQYF.

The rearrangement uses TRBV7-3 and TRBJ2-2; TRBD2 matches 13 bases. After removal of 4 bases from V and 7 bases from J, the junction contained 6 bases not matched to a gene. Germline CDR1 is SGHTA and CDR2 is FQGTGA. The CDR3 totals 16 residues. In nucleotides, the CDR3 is TGTGCCAGCAGCTCACCGACTAGCGGGGGGCTCGGGGAGCTGTTTTTT. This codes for CASSSPTSGGLGELFF.